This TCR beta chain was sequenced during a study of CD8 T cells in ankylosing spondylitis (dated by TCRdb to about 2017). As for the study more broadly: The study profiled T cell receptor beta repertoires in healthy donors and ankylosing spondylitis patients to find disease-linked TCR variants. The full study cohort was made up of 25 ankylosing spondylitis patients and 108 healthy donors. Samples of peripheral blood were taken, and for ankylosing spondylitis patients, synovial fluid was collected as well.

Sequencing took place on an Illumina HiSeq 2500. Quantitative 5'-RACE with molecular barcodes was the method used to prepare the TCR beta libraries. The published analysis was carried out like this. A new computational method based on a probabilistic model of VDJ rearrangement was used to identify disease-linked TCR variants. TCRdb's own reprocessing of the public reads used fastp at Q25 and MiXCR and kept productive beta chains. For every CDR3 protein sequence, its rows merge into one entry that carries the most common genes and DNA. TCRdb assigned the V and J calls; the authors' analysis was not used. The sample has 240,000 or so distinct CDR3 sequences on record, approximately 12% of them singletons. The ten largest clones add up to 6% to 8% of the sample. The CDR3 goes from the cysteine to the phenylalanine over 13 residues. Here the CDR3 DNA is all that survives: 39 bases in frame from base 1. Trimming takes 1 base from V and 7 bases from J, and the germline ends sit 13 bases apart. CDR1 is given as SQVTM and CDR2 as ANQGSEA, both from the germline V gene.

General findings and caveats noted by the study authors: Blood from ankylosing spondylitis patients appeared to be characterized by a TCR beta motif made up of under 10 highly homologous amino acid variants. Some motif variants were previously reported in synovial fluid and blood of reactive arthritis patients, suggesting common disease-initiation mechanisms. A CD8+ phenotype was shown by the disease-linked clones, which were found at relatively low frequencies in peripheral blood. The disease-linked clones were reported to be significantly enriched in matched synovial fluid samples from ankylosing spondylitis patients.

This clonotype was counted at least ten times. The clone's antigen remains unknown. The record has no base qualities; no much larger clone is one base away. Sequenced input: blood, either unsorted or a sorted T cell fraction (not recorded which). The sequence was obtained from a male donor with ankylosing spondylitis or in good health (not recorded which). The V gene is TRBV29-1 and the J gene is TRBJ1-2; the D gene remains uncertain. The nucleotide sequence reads TGCAGCGTTGAAGCCTTACGTCCGGGTGGCTACACCTTC. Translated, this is CSVEALRPGGYTF.